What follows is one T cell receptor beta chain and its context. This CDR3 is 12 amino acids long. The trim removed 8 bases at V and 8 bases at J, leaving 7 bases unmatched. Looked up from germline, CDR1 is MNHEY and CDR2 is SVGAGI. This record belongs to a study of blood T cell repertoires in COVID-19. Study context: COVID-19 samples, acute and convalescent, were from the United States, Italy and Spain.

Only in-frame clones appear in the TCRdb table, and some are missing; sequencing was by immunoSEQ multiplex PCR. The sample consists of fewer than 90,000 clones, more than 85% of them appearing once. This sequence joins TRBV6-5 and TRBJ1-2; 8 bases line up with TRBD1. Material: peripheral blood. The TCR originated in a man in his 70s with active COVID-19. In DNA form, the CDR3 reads TGTGCCAGCCGACAGGGGTCGAGGGGCTACACCTTC. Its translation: CASRQGSRGYTF.